These T cell receptor beta chains were read from a single sample in a study of Ad26.COV2.S vaccination and SARS-CoV-2 variants. Sequencing used immunoSEQ multiplex PCR; TCRdb keeps in-frame clones, though not all of them. Of 450,000 to 550,000 clones listed, 80% to 90% are singletons. Here the sequenced sample was peripheral blood, taken in a trial of Ad26.COV2.S vaccine versus placebo. Receptor source: a person aged 18-65 years who received the Ad26.COV2.S COVID-19 vaccine or a placebo. Both conserved end residues are part of each CDR3. A D gene is named only where the DNA matches it firmly. A clone size is listed for some rows: how often the clone was seen (once, few, many), or a class if it is expanded.

>TRBV7-2|TRBJ2-7|NA|TRBD1
CASSGQTGGYEQYF
TGTGCCAGCAGCGGACAAACAGGGGGCTACGAGCAGTACTTC
>TRBV9|TRBJ2-2|once|NA
CASSVDPRDTGELFF
TGTGCCAGCAGCGTAGATCCCCGGGACACCGGGGAGCTGTTTTTT
>TRBV27|TRBJ2-3|NA|NA
CASSSSEDTQYF
TGTGCCAGCAGTTCTAGTGAAGATACGCAGTATTTT
>TRBV27|TRBJ1-1|once|NA
CASSYDRGAEAFF
TGTGCCAGCAGCTATGACAGAGGGGCTGAAGCTTTCTTT
>TRBV24-1|TRBJ2-1|NA|NA
CATSSYNEQFF
TGTGCCACCAGTTCCTACAATGAGCAGTTCTTC
>TRBV6-5|TRBJ1-5|NA|NA
CASKLARASNQPQHF
TGTGCCAGCAAACTTGCCAGGGCGAGCAATCAGCCCCAGCATTTT
>TRBV6-5|TRBJ2-2|NA|TRBD1
CASSYDRGGRELFF
TGTGCCAGCAGCTACGACAGGGGAGGAAGGGAGCTGTTTTTT
>TRBV2|TRBJ1-1|NA|NA
CASSVLWGDTEAFF
TGTGCCAGCAGTGTTTTATGGGGGGACACTGAAGCTTTCTTT
>TRBV2|TRBJ1-1|NA|NA
CASSEMDTEAFF
TGTGCCAGCAGTGAAATGGACACTGAAGCTTTCTTT
>TRBV7-9|TRBJ2-2|few|NA
CASSLVGRNTGELFF
TGTGCCAGCAGCTTAGTCGGACGTAACACCGGGGAGCTGTTTTTT
>TRBV19|TRBJ2-5|NA|TRBD2
CASRRTSGGRETQYF
TGTGCCAGTCGCCGGACTAGCGGAGGCAGGGAGACCCAGTACTTC
>TRBV7-9|TRBJ2-7|NA|NA
CASSLGEGEQYF
TGTGCCAGCAGCTTAGGAGAGGGCGAGCAGTACTTC
>TRBV19|TRBJ1-5|NA|NA
CASSRMSNQPQHF
TGTGCCAGTAGCAGAATGAGTAATCAGCCCCAGCATTTT
>TRBV6-4|TRBJ1-2|NA|NA
CASRPGVDYGYTF
TGTGCCAGCAGACCCGGGGTTGACTATGGCTACACCTTC